This T cell receptor (beta chain) emerged from a study of cytomegalovirus exposure and HLA in healthy donors. Study-wide context: Earlier, fewer than 140 million unique TCR beta sequences were recovered from approximately 200 million T cells by an analysis. Findings and caveats of the study: Some V segments (TRBV6-2 and TRBV6-3 among them) were excluded as indistinguishable.

CDR3 length: 15 residues. Germline lookup yields CDR1 LNHDA and CDR2 SQIVND (reference sequence). Trimming pared 6 bases from V and 1 base from J, leaving 16 bases between. As concerns this clone: Its specificity is not known.

Primers: 60 Vbeta forward and 13 Jbeta reverse. Some clones are missing from TCRdb's copy, which holds only in-frame ones; the method was immunoSEQ multiplex PCR. The table includes approximately 150,000 clones, 68% detected once. The receptor comes from a man in his fifties or sixties in good health and CMV-seronegative. This chain connects TRBV19 to TRBJ2-7; D gene unclear. The sample consisted of PBMCs. The CDR3 DNA follows: TGTGCCAGTAGGGGCACGGTTGACCTTTCCTACGAGCAGTACTTC. This gives the protein CASRGTVDLSYEQYF.